This T cell receptor beta chain was profiled in a study of blood T cell repertoires in COVID-19. About the study: COVID-19 samples from acute and convalescent phases originated in the United States, Italy and Spain. From T cells, B-cell-depleted T cells, or PBMCs came the material, which was cDNA or gDNA.

From germline, CDR1 is SGHDN and CDR2 FVKESK. The length of the CDR3 is 18 residues. The J segment lost 0 bases and the V segment lost 2 bases, leaving 11 bases of the junction unmatched. Assay used: immunoSEQ multiplex PCR; TCRdb lists only in-frame clones, some missing. The sample consists of under 450,000 clones, about 90% of them appearing once. Source material: PBMCs or T cells enriched from blood (not recorded which). V usage is TRBV14 and J usage is TRBJ2-7; TRBD1 agrees at 9 bases. This sequence was found in a woman in her thirties who had recovered from COVID-19. CDR3 sequence: CASSQWGQGDFISYEQYF. The CDR3 DNA reads TGTGCCAGCAGCCAATGGGGACAGGGAGATTTTATCTCCTACGAGCAGTACTTC.